These 23 T cell receptor beta chains originate from one sample sequenced in a study of technical replicates of blood from a few donors. Sequencing used immunoSEQ multiplex PCR; TCRdb keeps in-frame clones, though not all of them. The sample shows 14,000 or so clones, 80% to 85% of them seen only once. The source material was PBMCs. Source of these receptors: a human donor in good health.

This clone was recorded only once. This chain connects TRBV27 to TRBJ2-3; tentative D call: TRBD1 (6 bases). This CDR3 comprises 14 residues. The germline V gene has CDR1 MNHEY and CDR2 SMNVEV (reference sequence). Trimming took 4 bases from V and 4 from J, leaving 12 bases between them. CDR3 nucleotides: TGTGCCAGCAGTTGGGGACACCCGGCAGATACGCAGTATTTT. It is translated as CASSWGHPADTQYF.

This clone has only a few counts. The CDR3, as DNA: TGTGCCAGCAGTGAAGCTAGCGGGAGCACCGGGGAGCTGTTTTTT. Protein sequence: CASSEASGSTGELFF. This rearrangement joins TRBV6-1 to TRBJ2-2, with 9 bases aligning to TRBD2. From germline, CDR1 is MNHNS and CDR2 SASEGT. V shed 0 bases and J 4 bases; nucleotides not matched to a gene: 0. This CDR3 is built from 15 residues.

The chain carries TRBV11-2 and TRBJ1-1, with D uncertain. CDR1 is SGHAT and CDR2 is FQNNGV in the germline V gene. The CDR3 totals 13 residues. Between the trimmed V and J ends, which lost 4 bases and 0 bases, there was a span of 6 bases. As DNA, the CDR3 is TGTGCCAGCAGCTCCTTAGTGAACACTGAAGCTTTCTTT. Translation: CASSSLVNTEAFF.

The chain combines TRBV2 with TRBJ2-3; 7 positions agree with TRBD1. The V gene end was trimmed by 3 bases and the J gene end by 4 bases; junction bases not matched to a gene: 7. This CDR3 is built from 15 residues. CDR1 and CDR2 (germline): SNHLY, FYNNEI. Here the CDR3 reads CASSDGRGGPDTQYF. CDR3 in DNA: TGTGCCAGCAGTGATGGGAGAGGGGGCCCAGATACGCAGTATTTT.

The chain couples TRBV28 to TRBJ1-5; 9 nucleotides line up with TRBD1. CDR3 length equals 16 residues. From germline, CDR1 is MDHEN and CDR2 SYDVKM. V was clipped by 2 bases and J by 5 bases; unmatched bases: 7. The CDR3 DNA is TGTGCCAGCAGTTTAAACAGGGGGCGAGTTGATCAGCCCCAGCATTTT. Its protein product is CASSLNRGRVDQPQHF.

This clone showed up just once. The genes are TRBV4-2 and TRBJ2-7; D perhaps matches TRBD1 (8 bases). Germline V CDR1 and CDR2: LGHNA, YNFKEQ. V lost 0 bases, J lost 3 bases, and 21 bases lay in between. CDR3 length equals 18 residues. The CDR3 spells CASSQDGQGGTKYYEQYF. For the CDR3, the DNA is TGTGCCAGCAGCCAAGATGGACAGGGCGGGACTAAATACTACGAGCAGTACTTC.

DNA for the CDR3: TGTGCAGGGGGGGTCCTTGAGTGGACCGGGGAGCTGTTTTTT. Translation gives CAGGVLEWTGELFF. The rearrangement joins TRBV21-1 to TRBJ2-2; whether TRBD2, the table's D call, matches the DNA was not checked. TRBV21-1 is flagged as a pseudogene. This CDR3 has 14 amino acids.

The gene calls are TRBV19 and TRBJ2-1, with D perhaps matching TRBD2 (5 bases). The germline V gene has CDR1 LNHDA and CDR2 SQIVND (reference sequence). Trimming left V 5 bases short and J 3 bases short, with 11 bases between. This CDR3 region has 14 residues. The CDR3 loop reads CASSGGRDYNEQFF. DNA of the CDR3: TGTGCCAGTAGTGGCGGGCGTGACTACAATGAGCAGTTCTTC.

This clone has a handful of counts. This rearrangement joins TRBV18 to TRBJ2-7; 12 bases line up with TRBD1. Trimming at V came to 6 bases and at J to 2 bases, leaving 2 bases not matched to a gene. This CDR3 region has 14 residues. Germline CDR1 reads KGHSH; CDR2 reads LQKENI. CDR3 amino acids: CASSRDRGPYEQYF. The CDR3 region has the DNA TGTGCCAGCTCGCGGGACAGGGGGCCCTACGAGCAGTACTTC.

The CDR3: CASTITPSAGVRNEQFF. The CDR3 DNA reads TGTGCCAGCACCATTACCCCCTCTGCGGGAGTGAGGAATGAGCAGTTCTTC. The chain uses TRBV27 and TRBJ2-1, with 7 bases lining up with TRBD2. The CDR3 spans 17 residues. CDR1 and CDR2 from the germline V gene are MNHEY and SMNVEV (reference sequence). Unmatched junction bases numbered 19, after V lost 7 bases and J lost 7 bases.

This clone appeared once. The V and J genes are TRBV7-9 and TRBJ1-1, with D hard to call. Trimming left V 3 bases short and J 7 bases short, with 9 bases between. CDR1 and CDR2 (germline): SEHNR, FQNEAQ (reference sequence). CDR3 size: 12 residues. The CDR3 DNA reads as TGTGCCAGCAGCTTCTCGACAATTGAAGCTTTCTTT. Residues: CASSFSTIEAFF.

This clone came up a few times. This chain links TRBV30 with TRBJ1-5; weak D call: TRBD1 (6 bases). Looked up from germline, CDR1 is GTSNPN and CDR2 is SVGIG (reference sequence). Trimming cost V 2 bases and J 5 bases, with 10 bases left between them. The CDR3 extends over 13 amino acids. This CDR3 is CAWSPNRDQPQHF. Here the CDR3 DNA reads TGTGCCTGGAGTCCAAACAGGGATCAGCCCCAGCATTTT.

J is TRBJ2-5 and V is TRBV18; D not certain. The CDR3 runs to 14 residues. Trimming pared 5 bases from V and 5 bases from J, leaving 15 bases between. Per germline, CDR1 KGHSH and CDR2 LQKENI. The CDR3 DNA sequence: TGTGCCAGCTCAGCCAACAGAGAATGGGAGACCCAGTACTTC. This translates into CASSANREWETQYF.

This chain links TRBV10-1 with TRBJ2-4; 8 bases map to TRBD2. The germline CDR1 and CDR2 sequences are WNHNN and SYGVQD (reference sequence). The ends lost 1 base at V and 7 bases at J; junction bases unmatched: 12. This CDR3 comprises 17 residues. CDR3 residues: CASSEFPSGRVGNIQYF. The DNA of the CDR3 is TGCGCCAGCAGTGAGTTCCCAAGCGGGAGAGTAGGGAACATTCAGTACTTC.

The chain is built from TRBV7-9 and TRBJ2-1; D unresolved. V lost 6 bases and J lost 5, with 5 bases in between. CDR1 and CDR2 from the germline V gene are SEHNR and FQNEAQ (reference sequence). CDR3 size: 11 residues. CDR3 in amino acids: CASRRDNEQFF. CDR3 DNA sequence: TGTGCCAGCAGACGGGACAATGAGCAGTTCTTC. Variable domain in full (rest from reference TRBV7-9 and TRBJ2-1): DTGVSQNPRHKITKRGQNVTFRCDPISEHNRLYWYRQTLGQGPEFLTYFQNEAQLEKSRLLSDRFSAERPKGSFSTLEIQRTEQGDSAMYLCASRRDNEQFFGPGTRLTVL.

The chain uses TRBV10-3 and TRBJ1-3; D ambiguous. The CDR3 runs to 16 residues. Trimming cost V 3 bases and J 8 bases, with 20 bases left between them. Looked up from germline, CDR1 is ENHRY and CDR2 is SYGVKD. CDR3 sequence reads: CAISDLGAEGFDTIYF. The CDR3, as DNA: TGTGCCATCAGTGACTTGGGAGCAGAGGGATTTGACACCATATATTTT.

The rearrangement uses TRBV6-1 and TRBJ2-5; 7 bases are shared with TRBD2. Germline lookup yields CDR1 MNHNS and CDR2 SASEGT. The CDR3 loop spans 15 amino acids. J was trimmed by 1 base and V by 1 base; bases with no gene match: 3. The CDR3 spells CASSEESGTQETQYF. The CDR3 region has the DNA TGTGCCAGCAGTGAAGAGAGCGGGACCCAAGAGACCCAGTACTTC.

The chain is built from TRBV9 and TRBJ1-3; possibly TRBD1 for D (5 bases). V lost 4 bases, J lost 2 bases, and 10 bases lay in between. Per germline, CDR1 SGDLS and CDR2 YYNGEE. This CDR3 comprises 14 residues. The CDR3 nucleotides are TGTGCCAGCAGCCCCAGGGAGGCTGGAAACACCATATATTTT. Translating it yields CASSPREAGNTIYF.

The J gene is TRBJ2-7, the V gene TRBV27, with 8 bases identical to TRBD1. The CDR3 runs to 14 residues. V shed 5 bases and J 4 bases; nucleotides not matched to a gene: 7. Per germline, CDR1 MNHEY and CDR2 SMNVEV (reference sequence). This CDR3 reads CASSTGTGEYEQYF. The CDR3 DNA follows: TGTGCCAGCAGTACCGGGACAGGAGAATACGAGCAGTACTTC.

The gene calls are TRBV18 and TRBJ1-4; maybe TRBD1 (6 bases). The CDR3 sequence is 15 residues long. Germline CDR1 KGHSH, CDR2 LQKENI. V dropped 1 base and J dropped 4 bases, with 10 bases sitting between them. The CDR3 here is CASSPQTGINEKLFF. The CDR3, as DNA: TGTGCCAGCTCACCACAGACAGGCATTAATGAAAAACTGTTTTTT.

The chain is built from TRBV5-1 and TRBJ2-2; 7 bases match TRBD1. Trimming cost V 5 bases and J 2 bases; bases outside gene matches: 6. The CDR3 runs to 15 residues. Per germline, CDR1 SGHRS and CDR2 YFSETQ. In DNA, the CDR3 is TGCGCCAGCAGATTGACAGGGTTTAACACCGGGGAGCTGTTTTTT. Encoded protein: CASRLTGFNTGELFF.

The chain uses TRBV7-9 and TRBJ2-6; D unclear. V lost 3 bases and J lost 3, with 12 bases in between. The CDR3 spans 16 residues. Germline V gives CDR1 SEHNR, CDR2 FQNEAQ (reference sequence). Here the CDR3 DNA reads TGTGCCAGCAGCTTGGTTGGTGCGCGTGGGGCCAACGTCCTGACTTTC. The encoded protein is CASSLVGARGANVLTF.

This chain connects TRBV5-1 to TRBJ2-5; 15 bases map to TRBD2. Germline lookup yields CDR1 SGHRS and CDR2 YFSETQ. CDR3 length equals 18 residues. Germline trimming cut 2 bases from V and 5 bases from J; bases unmatched to any gene: 10. CDR3 sequence (DNA): TGCGCCAGCAGCTTTATTGGGACTAGCGGGAGGAAGGTTGAGACCCAGTACTTC. Its protein product is CASSFIGTSGRKVETQYF.